What follows describes a single T cell receptor beta chain. This record comes from a study of blood T cell repertoires in COVID-19. Whole-study context: T cells, B-cell-depleted T cells, or PBMCs supplied cDNA or gDNA.

Germline assignment: CDR1 MNHNS and CDR2 SASEGT. The CDR3 has 16 residues. Unmatched junction bases numbered 12, after V lost 1 base and J lost 9 bases. In the study's own analysis: By means of reference gene primer amplification, nucleated cell counts were estimated. The table came from immunoSEQ multiplex PCR; TCRdb's copy has only in-frame clones and leaves some out. Clone size and the V and J calls come from that table; the DNA yielded D and trimming. The sample holds around 450,000 clones, 80% to 90% seen once. The sequence derives from a woman aged 25 to 39 with acute or convalescent COVID-19. The chain recombines TRBV6-1 with TRBJ2-4, with 7 bases matching TRBD1. The sequenced sample consisted of peripheral blood. CDR3 coding DNA: TGTGCCAGCAGTGAAGTGAAGGGGGCGGAGGTTTTCATTCAGTACTTC. It encodes CASSEVKGAEVFIQYF.